Presented here are 10 T cell receptor beta chains from one specimen sequenced in a study of OX40 agonist ivuxolimab in advanced cancers. The data were produced by immunoSEQ multiplex PCR, yet TCRdb's version contains in-frame clones alone and is incomplete. The sample has tens of thousands of clones; approximately 92% are singletons. This specimen was CD4+ or CD8+ T cells sorted from blood, taken in a trial of the OX40 agonist ivuxolimab. The receptors come from an adult with an advanced solid tumor such as melanoma, head and neck, liver or kidney cancer.

The genes are TRBV7-2 and TRBJ2-3, with 7 positions matching TRBD1. The CDR3 spans 15 residues. Germline loops: CDR1 SGHTA, CDR2 FQGNSA. Unmatched junction bases numbered 12, after V lost 5 bases and J lost 7 bases. CDR3 residues: CASSARPGQWNTQYF. CDR3 coding DNA: TGTGCCAGCAGCGCCAGACCGGGACAGTGGAATACGCAGTATTTT. The full variable domain, in which reference TRBV7-2 and TRBJ2-3 provide the parts outside the CDR3, is GAGVSQSPSNKVTEKGKDVELRCDPISGHTALYWYRQSLGQGLEFLIYFQGNSAPDKSGLPSDRFSAERTGGSVSTLTIQRTQQEDSAVYLCASSARPGQWNTQYFGPGTRLTVL.

The rearrangement joins TRBV18 to TRBJ1-5, with 11 positions matching TRBD1. The germline gives CDR1 KGHSH, CDR2 LQKENI. The CDR3 has 15 residues. V lost 1 base, J lost 4 bases, and 0 bases stayed unmatched. The CDR3 sequence is CASSPRDRGNQPQHF. As DNA, the CDR3 is TGTGCCAGCTCACCACGGGACAGGGGGAATCAGCCCCAGCATTTT.

For the CDR3, the DNA is TGTGCCAGCAGCTCAGACTCAGGGGTCGGCTACACCTTC. Translating it yields CASSSDSGVGYTF. V and J are TRBV11-3 and TRBJ1-2; possible D gene TRBD1, 6 bases. This CDR3 region has 13 residues. Trimming removed 4 bases at V and 8 bases at J, with 14 bases between. CDR1 is SGHNT, CDR2 YENEEA, per germline.

V is TRBV28 and J is TRBJ2-1, with D possibly matching TRBD1 (7 bases). Trimming removed 0 bases from V and 7 bases from J, with 10 bases in between. The CDR3 extends over 14 amino acids. Germline values: CDR1 MDHEN, CDR2 SYDVKM. CDR3: CASSLWAGQNEQFF. The CDR3, as DNA: TGTGCCAGCAGTTTATGGGCGGGACAGAATGAGCAGTTCTTC.

The chain has TRBV5-1 and TRBJ2-2; D is unclear. Germline assignment: CDR1 SGHRS and CDR2 YFSETQ. Trimming removed 4 bases at V and 4 bases at J, with 11 bases between. This CDR3 is built from 14 residues. CDR3 nucleotide sequence: TGCGCCAGCAGCGGGGTCGAGAGCACCGGGGAGCTGTTTTTT. It codes for CASSGVESTGELFF. The variable domain in full, with the rest retrieved from reference TRBV5-1 and TRBJ2-2, is KAGVTQTPRYLIKTRGQQVTLSCSPISGHRSVSWYQQTPGQGLQFLFEYFSETQRNKGNFPGRFSGRQFSNSRSEMNVSTLELGDSALYLCASSGVESTGELFFGEGSRLTVL.

J is TRBJ2-1 and V is TRBV20-1; the D is unclear. Trimming stripped 7 bases from V and 12 bases from J, with 16 bases between. Germline CDR1 reads DFQATT; CDR2 reads SNEGSKA (reference sequence). The CDR3 consists of 11 residues. The CDR3 reads CSVERRWGQFF. The CDR3 region has the DNA TGCAGTGTCGAAAGGAGATGGGGGCAGTTCTTC.

The V and J genes are TRBV27 and TRBJ2-5, with D tentatively TRBD1 (6 bases). Germline-derived CDR1 and CDR2 are MNHEY and SMNVEV (reference sequence). Trimming pared 6 bases from V and 1 base from J, leaving 12 bases between. CDR3 length: 14 residues. The CDR3 here is CASSSGQSQETQYF. DNA of the CDR3: TGTGCCAGCAGCTCCGGACAGTCCCAAGAGACCCAGTACTTC.

CDR3 nucleotides: TGTGCCAGCAGCTTACGTGGGGGTTATAGCACAGATACGCAGTATTTT. This sequence encodes CASSLRGGYSTDTQYF. This chain connects TRBV11-3 to TRBJ2-3; D might be TRBD1 or TRBD2, each matching 5 bases. CDR3 length: 16 residues. The V gene's germline CDR1 is SGHNT and CDR2 YENEEA. V was shortened by 2 bases and J by 0 bases, with 12 bases between the two germline ends.

This chain connects TRBV5-1 to TRBJ1-3; 7 nucleotides agree with TRBD1. The germline V gene encodes CDR1 SGHRS and CDR2 YFSETQ. V dropped 0 bases and J dropped 1; count of bases not matched to a gene: 4. This CDR3 is built from 16 residues. CDR3 coding DNA: TGCGCCAGCAGCTTGGAAGCAGGGGGTTCTGGAAACACCATATATTTT. Its protein product is CASSLEAGGSGNTIYF.

This chain joins TRBV30 and TRBJ2-5, with TRBD1 matching over 8 bases. The end of the DNA aligns better with TRBJ2-7, so the J call may be wrong. Germline V gene sequence: CDR1 GTSNPN, CDR2 SVGIG (reference sequence). The CDR3 is made up of 16 amino acids. The CDR3 bases are TGTGCCTGGAGTGTATGGGGCACCACAGGGGGGCACGAGCAGTACTTC. Protein sequence: CAWSVWGTTGGHEQYF.